This passage covers 25 T cell receptor beta chains from one sample sequenced in a study of early stage breast cancer tumors. Some clones are missing from TCRdb's copy, which holds only in-frame ones; the method was immunoSEQ multiplex PCR. The repertoire holds 20,000 to 30,000 clones, with roughly 64% as singletons. Sequenced sample: breast tumor tissue. The receptors were sampled from a person between 60 and 70 years old with breast cancer.

This clone occurred a few times. The chain employs TRBV5-1 and TRBJ1-5, with TRBD1 matching 8 bases. This CDR3 region has 18 residues. The germline gives CDR1 SGHRS, CDR2 YFSETQ. Trimming at V came to 3 bases and at J to 5 bases, leaving 16 bases not matched to a gene. The chain's CDR3 is CASSSGRTGRKSDQPQHF. The CDR3 DNA reads TGCGCCAGCAGCTCAGGCAGGACAGGGAGAAAAAGTGATCAGCCCCAGCATTTT.

The gene calls are TRBV25-1 and TRBJ1-2, with D tentatively TRBD1 (5 bases). From germline, CDR1 is MGHDK and CDR2 SYGVNS. The CDR3 is 14 amino acids. Deletions cut 8 bases from V and 5 bases from J, with 18 bases between. The CDR3 nucleotides read TGTGCCAGCTCCCGCAATCCAGGGTATTATGGCTACACCTTC. This gives the protein CASSRNPGYYGYTF.

This clone occurred a few times. The chain employs TRBV19 and TRBJ1-5; D gene ambiguous. Trimming removed 0 bases from V and 7 bases from J, with 7 bases in between. The germline V gene has CDR1 LNHDA and CDR2 SQIVND (reference sequence). The CDR3 contains 13 residues. The CDR3 region has the DNA TGTGCCAGTAGTATAGAAGGAGGACAGCCCCAGCATTTT. This gives the protein CASSIEGGQPQHF.

The chain combines TRBV2 with TRBJ2-2; D call uncertain. CDR1 and CDR2 from the germline V gene are SNHLY and FYNNEI. This CDR3 contains 14 residues. Deletions cut 6 bases from V and 11 bases from J, with 19 bases between. CDR3 DNA: TGTGCCAGCAGCGGCCAGGCCATCAATCTCGAGCTGTTTTTT. Encoded protein: CASSGQAINLELFF.

A remark on this clone: Its ends do not fully match the called genes, so a read error is possible. This chain uses TRBV7-9 with TRBJ2-7, with D hard to call. The CDR3 spans 11 residues. In germline, CDR1 is SEHNR, CDR2 FQNEAQ (reference sequence). In DNA, the CDR3 is TGTGCGAGCAAGCTCCCCCCCGAGCAGTACTTC. Its protein product is CASKLPPEQYF. Full variable domain (rest looked up from reference TRBV7-9 and TRBJ2-7): DTGVSQNPRHKITKRGQNVTFRCDPISEHNRLYWYRQTLGQGPEFLTYFQNEAQLEKSRLLSDRFSAERPKGSFSTLEIQRTEQGDSAMYLCASKLPPEQYFGPGTRLTVT.

The V and J genes are TRBV9 and TRBJ2-1; TRBD2 matches at 11 bases. The CDR3 totals 15 residues. CDR1 is SGDLS, CDR2 YYNGEE, per germline. J gave up 6 bases and V 0 bases, and 2 bases lay outside the gene matches. CDR3 sequence reads: CASSVVAGGGNEQFF. CDR3 DNA: TGTGCCAGCAGCGTAGTAGCGGGAGGGGGCAATGAGCAGTTCTTC.

This clone has more than one count but fewer than ten. An end of the junction differs from the germline gene, which may be a read error. This chain uses TRBV7-7 with TRBJ2-2; D gene uncertain. Per the germline V gene, CDR1 is SSHAT and CDR2 is FNYEAQ (reference sequence). This CDR3 is built from 12 residues. The CDR3 bases are TGTGCTAGCAGCTCTTATTTAGGGGAGCTGTTTTTT. It is translated as CASSSYLGELFF.

This rearrangement joins TRBV29-1 to TRBJ2-7; D may be TRBD1 (5 bases). Germline V lookup: CDR1 SQVTM, CDR2 ANQGSEA. This CDR3 is built from 15 residues. V was clipped by 1 base and J by 5 bases, with 18 bases between them. CDR3 in amino acids: CSVEGLWGGAHEQYF. The CDR3 nucleotides read TGCAGCGTTGAAGGTTTATGGGGTGGGGCTCACGAGCAGTACTTC.

This clone showed up just a few times. V gene TRBV27 combines with J gene TRBJ1-1, with a tentative D call TRBD1 (5 bases). The germline V gene encodes CDR1 MNHEY and CDR2 SMNVEV (reference sequence). The CDR3 length is 14 residues. Trimming took off 6 bases at V and 7 bases at J, with 18 bases between the two ends. DNA for the CDR3: TGTGCCAGCAGCCTTGACAGCACCTACGGTGAAGCTTTCTTT. Translated, it gives CASSLDSTYGEAFF.

This clone was observed a handful of times. The V call is TRBV6-4, the J call TRBJ2-3; TRBD2 agrees at 9 bases. The germline CDR1 and CDR2 sequences are MRHNA and SNTAGT. The V segment lost 0 bases and the J segment 0 bases; nucleotides outside the gene matches: 1. The CDR3 is 16 residues long. CDR3 sequence: CASSDSAGGSTDTQYF. The CDR3, as DNA: TGTGCCAGCAGTGACTCGGCGGGGGGGAGCACAGATACGCAGTATTTT.

This chain connects TRBV4-2 to TRBJ2-1; 8 bases are shared with TRBD2. Germline lookup yields CDR1 LGHNA and CDR2 YNFKEQ. CDR3 length equals 18 residues. Germline trimming cut 1 base from V and 1 base from J; bases unmatched to any gene: 9. CDR3 sequence reads: CASSQVAGSGTSYNEQFF. CDR3 sequence (DNA): TGTGCCAGCAGCCAAGTAGCGGGTAGCGGGACTTCCTACAATGAGCAGTTCTTC.

The J gene is TRBJ2-3, the V gene TRBV28, with 12 bases lining up with TRBD2. Per germline, CDR1 MDHEN and CDR2 SYDVKM. The CDR3 runs 14 residues. Germline trimming cut 3 bases from V and 10 bases from J; bases unmatched to any gene: 5. The CDR3 is CASSFGTSGQAQYF. DNA of the CDR3: TGTGCCAGCAGTTTCGGGACTAGCGGGCAGGCGCAGTATTTT.

The chain uses TRBV20-1 and TRBJ1-2; D perhaps matches TRBD1 (5 bases). Germline values: CDR1 DFQATT, CDR2 SNEGSKA (reference sequence). V shed 1 base and J shed 8 bases, with 8 bases lying between them. This CDR3 spans 11 amino acids. The CDR3 DNA reads TGCAGTGCTAGAGCGGGGGGAGGCTACACCTTC. Translating gives CSARAGGGYTF.

The chain carries TRBV5-4 and TRBJ2-7; no firm D call. Trimming shortened V by 4 bases and J by 5 bases, and 7 bases separated the two germline ends. The CDR3 covers 11 residues. Germline values: CDR1 SGHNT, CDR2 YYREEE (reference sequence). The CDR3 is CASSPRDEQYF. Written as DNA, the CDR3 is TGTGCCAGCAGCCCCCGGGACGAGCAGTACTTC.

V and J are TRBV2 and TRBJ2-1, with a possible D match to TRBD2 (5 bases). Germline V CDR1 and CDR2: SNHLY, FYNNEI. Trimming stripped 7 bases from V and 7 bases from J, with 14 bases between. The CDR3 has 13 residues. The CDR3 DNA reads as TGTGCCAGCACCCCGACTAATGGGAATGAGCAGTTCTTC. It is translated as CASTPTNGNEQFF.

The table lists this clone with a few counts. The rearrangement links TRBV30 to TRBJ1-4, with D tentatively TRBD1 (6 bases). The germline CDR1 and CDR2 sequences are GTSNPN and SVGIG (reference sequence). The CDR3 spans 16 residues. Between the trimmed V and J ends, which lost 2 bases and 0 bases, there was a span of 13 bases. The CDR3 sequence: CAWSRYRAATNEKLFF. The DNA of the CDR3 is TGTGCCTGGAGTCGGTACAGGGCTGCAACTAATGAAAAACTGTTTTTT.

This clone was observed a handful of times. The chain recombines TRBV28 with TRBJ2-1, with 7 bases matching TRBD2. The CDR3 length is 15 residues. J lost 2 bases, V lost 6 bases, and 7 bases had no gene match. CDR1 MDHEN and CDR2 SYDVKM come from the germline V gene. Here the CDR3 reads CASSSRLAAYNEQFF. CDR3 DNA sequence: TGTGCCAGCAGCTCCCGTCTAGCGGCCTACAATGAGCAGTTCTTC.

V usage is TRBV4-3 and J usage is TRBJ2-6; D remains unclear. The CDR3 spans 17 residues. The germline V gene encodes CDR1 LGHNA and CDR2 YSLEER. V shed 1 base and J shed 0 bases, with 10 bases lying between them. The CDR3 bases are TGCGCCAGCAGCCAAGCTAATCGGGTCTCTGGGGCCAACGTCCTGACTTTC. It encodes CASSQANRVSGANVLTF.

The chain carries TRBV6-5 and TRBJ2-7; 12 bases are a match to TRBD2. Germline V gene sequence: CDR1 MNHEY, CDR2 SVGAGI. This CDR3 is 15 amino acids long. Trimming at V came to 6 bases and at J to 3 bases, leaving 6 bases not matched to a gene. CDR3 region: CASSKLAGGGYEQYF. CDR3 DNA: TGTGCCAGCAGCAAGCTAGCGGGAGGGGGCTACGAGCAGTACTTC.

The chain links TRBV7-9 to TRBJ2-3; the D gene is possibly TRBD2 (5 bases). Germline-derived CDR1 and CDR2 are SEHNR and FQNEAQ (reference sequence). V was shortened by 1 base and J by 0 bases, with 8 bases between the two germline ends. This CDR3 region has 15 residues. The CDR3 loop reads CASSLDGGSTDTQYF. CDR3 sequence (DNA): TGTGCCAGCAGCTTAGATGGCGGGAGCACAGATACGCAGTATTTT.

V and J are TRBV7-9 and TRBJ1-5; 11 positions match TRBD1. J lost 6 bases, V lost 5 bases, and 6 bases had no gene match. Germline V gives CDR1 SEHNR, CDR2 FQNEAQ (reference sequence). The CDR3 runs 15 residues. The CDR3 here is CASSPSGTGGQPQHF. In nucleotides, the CDR3 is TGTGCCAGCAGCCCTAGTGGGACAGGGGGTCAGCCCCAGCATTTT.

This clone is judged medium-sized. The rearrangement uses TRBV19 and TRBJ2-1; 7 bases match TRBD2. The germline V gene encodes CDR1 LNHDA and CDR2 SQIVND (reference sequence). The CDR3 has 15 amino acids. V trimming: 5 bases; J trimming: 4 bases; junction bases outside the gene matches: 8. Here the CDR3 reads CASSSDGRPYNEQFF. CDR3 nucleotide sequence: TGTGCCAGTAGTTCGGACGGGAGGCCTTACAATGAGCAGTTCTTC.

Comment on this clone: The junction does not match germline at one end; this may be a read error. The chain combines TRBV7-7 with TRBJ2-2, with D tentatively TRBD1 (6 bases). The CDR3 length is 15 residues. The germline V gene encodes CDR1 SSHAT and CDR2 FNYEAQ (reference sequence). The CDR3 sequence: CASSFGTRNTGELFF. The CDR3 nucleotides read TGTGCTAGCAGCTTCGGGACAAGGAACACCGGGGAGCTGTTTTTT.

The chain links TRBV7-2 to TRBJ2-2; 7 bases agree with TRBD2. V was clipped by 3 bases and J by 6 bases; unmatched bases: 4. The V gene's germline CDR1 is SGHTA and CDR2 FQGNSA. The CDR3 sequence is 14 residues long. CDR3 bases: TGTGCCAGCAGCTTGGGCGGGAGCGCCGGGGAGCTGTTTTTT. Translated: CASSLGGSAGELFF. The full variable domain, in which reference TRBV7-2 and TRBJ2-2 provide the parts outside the CDR3, is GAGVSQSPSNKVTEKGKDVELRCDPISGHTALYWYRQSLGQGLEFLIYFQGNSAPDKSGLPSDRFSAERTGGSVSTLTIQRTQQEDSAVYLCASSLGGSAGELFFGEGSRLTVL.

This chain joins TRBV6-5 and TRBJ2-1; D is possibly TRBD2 (5 bases). From germline, CDR1 is MNHEY and CDR2 SVGAGI. V lost 6 bases and J lost 4, with 16 bases in between. There are 15 residues in the CDR3. CDR3: CASSISPPGYNEQFF. CDR3 coding DNA: TGTGCCAGCAGCATCAGCCCTCCGGGATACAATGAGCAGTTCTTC.